One TCR beta chain is described in this entry. This entry belongs to a study of blood T cell repertoires in COVID-19. On the study more broadly: There were acute and convalescent COVID-19 samples, and they came from the United States, Italy and Spain. PBMCs, B-cell-depleted T cells, or T cells provided the cDNA or gDNA that made up the material.

V lost 0 bases and J 5 bases, leaving 7 bases between the germline ends. CDR3 length: 13 residues. CDR1 and CDR2 (germline): MNHEY, SMNVEV (reference sequence). Original analysis: Cell counts per sample came from amplifying reference gene primers. Method: immunoSEQ multiplex PCR; TCRdb's copy keeps in-frame clones and lacks some. V, J and clone size derive from that table, while D and trimming were established from the DNA sequence. The table records 30,000 to 40,000 clones, 85% of them present only once. Input material: peripheral blood. The TCR originated in a woman in her sixties or seventies with active COVID-19. This rearrangement joins TRBV27 to TRBJ2-5, with D possibly being TRBD2 (5 bases). This CDR3 is CASSLSRRETQYF. The CDR3 DNA reads as TGTGCCAGCAGTTTATCTAGGAGGGAGACCCAGTACTTC.